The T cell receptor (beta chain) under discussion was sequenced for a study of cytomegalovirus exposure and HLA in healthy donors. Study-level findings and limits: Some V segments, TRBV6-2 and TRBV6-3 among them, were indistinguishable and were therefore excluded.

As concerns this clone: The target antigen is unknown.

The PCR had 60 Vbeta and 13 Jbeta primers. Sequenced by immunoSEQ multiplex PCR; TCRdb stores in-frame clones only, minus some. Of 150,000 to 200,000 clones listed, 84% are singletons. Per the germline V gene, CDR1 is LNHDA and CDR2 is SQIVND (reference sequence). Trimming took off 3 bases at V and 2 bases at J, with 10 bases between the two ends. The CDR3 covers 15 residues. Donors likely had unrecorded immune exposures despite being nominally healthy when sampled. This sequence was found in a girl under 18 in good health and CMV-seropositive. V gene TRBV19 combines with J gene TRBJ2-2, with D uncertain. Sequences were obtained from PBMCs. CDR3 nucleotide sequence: TGTGCCAGTAGTATTCTGAGGAGTAACACCGGGGAGCTGTTTTTT. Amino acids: CASSILRSNTGELFF.